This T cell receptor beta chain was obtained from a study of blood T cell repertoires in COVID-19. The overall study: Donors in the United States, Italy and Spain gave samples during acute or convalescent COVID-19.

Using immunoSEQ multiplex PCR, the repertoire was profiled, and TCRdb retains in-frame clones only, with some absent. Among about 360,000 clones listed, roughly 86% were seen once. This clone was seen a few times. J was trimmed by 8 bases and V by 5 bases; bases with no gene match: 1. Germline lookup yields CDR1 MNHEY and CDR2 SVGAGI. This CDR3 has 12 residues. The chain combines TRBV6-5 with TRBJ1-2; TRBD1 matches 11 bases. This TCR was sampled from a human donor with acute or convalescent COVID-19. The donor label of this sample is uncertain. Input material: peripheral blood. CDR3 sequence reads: CASSRTGGGYTF. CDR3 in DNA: TGTGCCAGCAGTAGGACAGGGGGCGGCTACACCTTC.